The 30 T cell receptor beta chains in this list originate from one sample, sequenced in a study of OX40 agonist ivuxolimab in advanced cancers. The assay was immunoSEQ multiplex PCR, and TCRdb's table has in-frame clones only and misses some. The repertoire holds 65,000 to 90,000 clones, with roughly 85% as singletons. The source material was CD4+ or CD8+ T cells sorted from blood, sampled in a trial of the OX40 agonist ivuxolimab. These receptors came from an adult with an advanced solid tumor such as melanoma, head and neck, liver or kidney cancer.

This chain connects TRBV12-5 to TRBJ2-1; D may be TRBD2 (5 bases). There are 15 residues in the CDR3. The ends were cut back, 6 bases at V and 2 bases at J, with 14 bases in the middle. CDR1 is LGHNT and CDR2 is FRNRAP in the germline V gene. CDR3 in amino acids: CASGRGSVAYNEQFF. The DNA of the CDR3 is TGTGCTAGTGGACGGGGTAGCGTAGCCTACAATGAGCAGTTCTTC.

V gene TRBV4-3 combines with J gene TRBJ2-5, with 7 positions matching TRBD2. The CDR3 loop spans 16 amino acids. After removal of 0 bases from V and 5 bases from J, the junction contained 9 bases not matched to a gene. Germline CDR1 LGHNA, CDR2 YSLEER. CDR3 sequence reads: CASSQDHRRGRETQYF. The CDR3 DNA reads TGCGCCAGCAGCCAAGATCATAGGCGGGGGAGGGAGACCCAGTACTTC.

V gene TRBV7-2 combines with J gene TRBJ2-1; 7 bases map to TRBD2. This CDR3 is 16 amino acids long. The junction had 15 bases not matched to a gene; V was cut back by 6 bases and J by 7 bases. Germline CDR1 SGHTA, CDR2 FQGNSA. Here the CDR3 DNA reads TGTGCCAGCAGGGAAGCGGGGACTGATCGAAGGAATGAGCAGTTCTTC. Translated, it gives CASREAGTDRRNEQFF.

This clone was seen just once. The CDR3 protein is CASSWIAGGDEQYF. Here the CDR3 DNA reads TGTGCCAGCAGCTGGATAGCAGGGGGGGACGAGCAGTACTTC. The chain combines TRBV7-2 with TRBJ2-7, with D possibly being TRBD1 or TRBD2 (7 bases each). The germline gives CDR1 SGHTA, CDR2 FQGNSA. Trimming took off 4 bases at V and 5 bases at J, with 15 bases between the two ends. The CDR3 consists of 14 residues.

The V gene is TRBV6-5, the J gene TRBJ2-7; TRBD2 matches 7 bases. This CDR3 contains 16 residues. Germline V gene data show CDR1 as MNHEY and CDR2 as SVGAGI. V lost 0 bases to trimming and J lost 6 bases; unmatched junction nucleotides: 11. This CDR3 is CASSYSGGTVWLEQYF. CDR3 in DNA: TGTGCCAGCAGTTACTCGGGAGGGACGGTCTGGCTCGAGCAGTACTTC.

This chain links TRBV7-2 with TRBJ1-4; unclear D gene. Trimming removed 1 base at V and 2 bases at J, with 8 bases between. Germline CDR1 and CDR2: SGHTA and FQGNSA. The CDR3 covers 15 residues. CDR3 amino acids: CASSLVGGTNEKLFF. CDR3 sequence (DNA): TGTGCCAGCAGCTTAGTCGGAGGCACTAATGAAAAACTGTTTTTT. Variable domain in full (rest from reference TRBV7-2 and TRBJ1-4): GAGVSQSPSNKVTEKGKDVELRCDPISGHTALYWYRQSLGQGLEFLIYFQGNSAPDKSGLPSDRFSAERTGGSVSTLTIQRTQQEDSAVYLCASSLVGGTNEKLFFGSGTQLSVL.

The chain has TRBV10-2 and TRBJ1-4; TRBD1 matches 7 bases. Germline CDR1 reads WSHSY; CDR2 reads SAAADI. V was pared by 8 bases and J by 3 bases, with 3 bases of the junction left unmatched. This CDR3 contains 13 residues. Here the CDR3 reads CASYRGPNEKLFF. CDR3 bases: TGCGCCAGCTACAGGGGCCCTAATGAAAAACTGTTTTTT.

The table lists this clone with a count of one. The chain carries TRBV5-5 and TRBJ2-5; TRBD2 is a possible D gene (6 bases). Trimming pared 2 bases from V and 5 bases from J, leaving 13 bases between. The germline gives CDR1 SGHKS, CDR2 YYEKEE (reference sequence). The CDR3 spans 14 residues. The CDR3 nucleotides read TGTGCCAGCAGCTTTAGTCTTGGAGGGGAGACCCAGTACTTC. The encoded protein is CASSFSLGGETQYF.

The chain has TRBV18 and TRBJ1-1; possibly TRBD1 for D (6 bases). CDR1 is KGHSH, CDR2 LQKENI, per germline. The germline V and J ends were trimmed by 2 bases and 1 base, with 14 bases remaining between them. This CDR3 spans 16 amino acids. The CDR3 DNA follows: TGTGCCAGCTCACCATTCAGGGGAGGGTCGAACACTGAAGCTTTCTTT. Its protein is CASSPFRGGSNTEAFF. Combining the CDR3 with reference TRBV18 and TRBJ1-1 gives the whole variable domain NAGVMQNPRHLVRRRGQEARLRCSPMKGHSHVYWYRQLPEEGLKFMVYLQKENIIDESGMPKERFSAEFPKEGPSILRIQQVVRGDSAAYFCASSPFRGGSNTEAFFGQGTRLTVV.

CDR3: CASSQGSSGEYEQYF. CDR3 DNA sequence: TGTGCCAGCAGCCAAGGGTCTTCCGGGGAATACGAGCAGTACTTC. V is TRBV4-2 and J is TRBJ2-7; D possibly corresponds to TRBD2 (5 bases). The length of the CDR3 is 15 residues. V dropped 1 base and J dropped 4 bases, with 14 bases sitting between them. Germline CDR1 and CDR2: LGHNA and YNFKEQ.

V gene TRBV5-1 combines with J gene TRBJ2-3; 8 nucleotides line up with TRBD2. CDR3 size: 16 residues. V was clipped by 6 bases and J by 1 base; unmatched bases: 10. Looked up from germline, CDR1 is SGHRS and CDR2 is YFSETQ. The CDR3 region is CASTPGGGVGTDTQYF. DNA of the CDR3: TGCGCCAGCACTCCGGGGGGGGGCGTGGGCACAGATACGCAGTATTTT. Supplemented by reference TRBV5-1 and TRBJ2-3, the full variable domain reads KAGVTQTPRYLIKTRGQQVTLSCSPISGHRSVSWYQQTPGQGLQFLFEYFSETQRNKGNFPGRFSGRQFSNSRSEMNVSTLELGDSALYLCASTPGGGVGTDTQYFGPGTRLTVL.

Note on this clone: At one of its ends the junction is not consistent with the germline gene, which may arise from a read error. The chain uses TRBV5-1 and TRBJ1-1; 8 nucleotides match TRBD1. This CDR3 is built from 12 residues. Germline CDR1 SGHRS, CDR2 YFSETQ. The CDR3 here is CASSTDRAEAFF. The CDR3 DNA is TGCGCCAGCAGCACGGACAGGGCTGAGGCTTTCTTT.

On this clone: Other nucleotide sequences from this sample produce the same CDR3. The CDR3 DNA reads TGCGCCAGCAGCACAGGACTAGCGGGGGGGCGGGATACGCAGTATTTT. Translation gives CASSTGLAGGRDTQYF. This chain joins TRBV5-1 and TRBJ2-3, with TRBD2 matching 15 bases. This CDR3 contains 16 residues. After removal of 4 bases from V and 6 bases from J, the junction contained 6 bases not matched to a gene. The germline gives CDR1 SGHRS, CDR2 YFSETQ.

The CDR3 region is CASRWTLNTEAFF. As DNA, the CDR3 is TGTGCCAGCAGATGGACACTTAACACTGAAGCTTTCTTT. This chain joins TRBV6-5 and TRBJ1-1; D may be TRBD1 (5 bases). Deletions cut 6 bases from V and 2 bases from J, with 10 bases between. Germline assignment: CDR1 MNHEY and CDR2 SVGAGI. The CDR3 has 13 amino acids.

The chain is built from TRBV11-2 and TRBJ1-2, with D tentatively TRBD1 (5 bases). The CDR3 extends over 16 amino acids. Germline V gene sequence: CDR1 SGHAT, CDR2 FQNNGV. Trimming pared 4 bases from V and 8 bases from J, leaving 23 bases between. The CDR3 nucleotides are TGTGCCAGCAGCTCCCACTCCGGACAAATCAACGGAGGCTACACCTTC. Translation: CASSSHSGQINGGYTF.

The chain joins TRBV2 to TRBJ1-3, with no clear D. The germline V gene encodes CDR1 SNHLY and CDR2 FYNNEI. V was trimmed by 5 bases and J by 0 bases, leaving 8 bases between them. This CDR3 comprises 14 residues. CDR3 sequence reads: CASSSPSSGNTIYF. CDR3 bases: TGTGCCAGCAGTTCGCCGTCCTCTGGAAACACCATATATTTT.

This chain uses TRBV10-3 with TRBJ2-1; 12 bases are a match to TRBD2. Germline CDR1 is ENHRY and CDR2 is SYGVKD. V gave up 10 bases and J gave up 0 bases; unmatched junction bases: 7. The CDR3 totals 16 residues. The CDR3 sequence: CATTSGGIGSYNEQFF. In DNA form, the CDR3 reads TGTGCCACCACTAGCGGGGGGATCGGCTCCTACAATGAGCAGTTCTTC.

The CDR3 reads CASSGVGVETQYF. DNA of the CDR3: TGTGCCAGCAGCGGGGTGGGGGTAGAGACCCAGTACTTC. The rearrangement joins TRBV5-6 to TRBJ2-5; the D call may be TRBD1 or TRBD2 (5 bases each). Germline-derived CDR1 and CDR2 are SGHDT and YYEEEE. V was clipped by 4 bases and J by 4 bases, with 11 bases between them. CDR3 size: 13 residues.

The chain combines TRBV5-5 with TRBJ1-5; D remains ambiguous. This CDR3 is 13 amino acids long. V lost 0 bases and J 11 bases, leaving 12 bases between the germline ends. Germline CDR1 is SGHKS and CDR2 is YYEKEE (reference sequence). For the CDR3, the DNA is TGTGCCAGCAGCTTGGACTCCCTTGGGTCCCAGCATTTT. Protein sequence: CASSLDSLGSQHF.

In its sample, this clone was seen a few times. The chain couples TRBV30 to TRBJ2-2, with 12 nucleotides matching TRBD1. After removal of 4 bases from V and 2 bases from J, the junction contained 8 bases not matched to a gene. In germline, CDR1 is GTSNPN, CDR2 SVGIG (reference sequence). The CDR3 is made up of 17 amino acids. The CDR3 protein is CAWTRDRGLLNTGELFF. The CDR3 nucleotides are TGTGCCTGGACCCGGGACAGGGGGCTCCTTAACACCGGGGAGCTGTTTTTT.

This chain joins TRBV6-6 and TRBJ1-5; D perhaps matches TRBD1 (5 bases). CDR1 MNHNY and CDR2 SVGAGI come from the germline V gene (reference sequence). The CDR3 has 13 residues. V was clipped by 2 bases and J by 4 bases, with 6 bases between them. CDR3 in DNA: TGTGCCAGCAGTTACGACAGAAATCAGCCCCAGCATTTT. It specifies CASSYDRNQPQHF.

The CDR3 is CASSLGLGGGYTF. CDR3 in DNA: TGTGCCAGCAGCTTAGGTCTCGGGGGGGGCTACACCTTC. This chain links TRBV11-2 with TRBJ1-2, with D tentatively TRBD1 (5 bases). This CDR3 contains 13 residues. V was pared by 1 base and J by 8 bases, with 11 bases between. The V gene's germline CDR1 is SGHAT and CDR2 FQNNGV. The variable domain in full, with the rest retrieved from reference TRBV11-2 and TRBJ1-2, is EAGVAQSPRYKIIEKRQSVAFWCNPISGHATLYWYQQILGQGPKLLIQFQNNGVVDDSQLPKDRFSAERLKGVDSTLKIQPAKLEDSAVYLCASSLGLGGGYTFGSGTRLTVV.

The chain carries TRBV9 and TRBJ2-7, with D possibly matching TRBD1 (5 bases). In germline, CDR1 is SGDLS, CDR2 YYNGEE. Trimming removed 0 bases at V and 5 bases at J, with 15 bases between. The CDR3 contains 15 residues. The CDR3: CASSVAAPGFHEQYF. CDR3 nucleotide sequence: TGTGCCAGCAGCGTAGCTGCCCCAGGGTTCCACGAGCAGTACTTC.

The chain couples TRBV25-1 to TRBJ1-1; 7 bases match TRBD1. Germline CDR1 MGHDK, CDR2 SYGVNS. The CDR3 is made up of 13 amino acids. The junction had 4 bases not matched to a gene; V was cut back by 8 bases and J by 1 base. The CDR3 region is CASGTDSNTEAFF. For the CDR3, the DNA is TGTGCCAGCGGGACAGACTCGAACACTGAAGCTTTCTTT. Drawing the rest from reference TRBV25-1 and TRBJ1-1, the complete variable domain is EADIYQTPRYLVIGTGKKITLECSQTMGHDKMYWYQQDPGMELHLIHYSYGVNSTEKGDLSSESTVSRIRTEHFPLTLESARPSHTSQYLCASGTDSNTEAFFGQGTRLTVV.

J is TRBJ1-2 and V is TRBV7-9, with D unresolved. The germline V and J ends were trimmed by 1 base and 7 bases, with 10 bases remaining between them. The CDR3 is made up of 13 amino acids. The germline CDR1 and CDR2 sequences are SEHNR and FQNEAQ (reference sequence). Written as DNA, the CDR3 is TGTGCCAGCAGCTTAGGGATGGAGGGTGGCTACACCTTC. Translation gives CASSLGMEGGYTF.

The chain has TRBV6-1 and TRBJ2-1, with 8 bases that match TRBD1. This CDR3 region has 14 residues. Looked up from germline, CDR1 is MNHNS and CDR2 is SASEGT. Trimming took 6 bases from V and 8 from J; bases not matched to a gene: 9. This CDR3 is CASRPWTGRDEQFF. The CDR3 DNA reads TGTGCCAGCAGACCTTGGACAGGGAGAGATGAGCAGTTCTTC.

The rearrangement joins TRBV7-9 to TRBJ2-5; D not certain. The CDR3 has 11 residues. Germline-derived CDR1 and CDR2 are SEHNR and FQNEAQ (reference sequence). The V end lost 2 bases, the J end lost 4 bases, and 2 bases lay between the germline ends. CDR3 nucleotide sequence: TGTGCCAGCAGCTTAACAGAGACCCAGTACTTC. Its translation: CASSLTETQYF.

The chain carries TRBV15 and TRBJ2-1, with D perhaps TRBD2 (6 bases). The V and J ends lost 1 base and 2 bases respectively, with 9 bases between them. From germline, CDR1 is LNHNV and CDR2 YYDKDF (reference sequence). CDR3 length equals 15 residues. CDR3 nucleotides: TGTGCCACCAGCAGAGCCGGGGGAACCTACAATGAGCAGTTCTTC. This sequence encodes CATSRAGGTYNEQFF. Complete variable domain (other parts from reference TRBV15 and TRBJ2-1): DAMVIQNPRYQVTQFGKPVTLSCSQTLNHNVMYWYQQKSSQAPKLLFHYYDKDFNNEADTPDNFQSRRPNTSFCFLDIRSPGLGDTAMYLCATSRAGGTYNEQFFGPGTRLTVL.

The chain has TRBV6-4 and TRBJ2-7; TRBD1 matches at 7 bases. CDR3 length: 11 residues. CDR1 MRHNA and CDR2 SNTAGT come from the germline V gene. The J segment lost 5 bases and the V segment lost 6 bases, leaving 1 base of the junction unmatched. CDR3 protein: CASRGQNEQYF. The CDR3 DNA reads as TGTGCCAGCAGGGGACAGAACGAGCAGTACTTC.

The chain is built from TRBV9 and TRBJ2-7, with 14 bases fitting TRBD2. J lost 5 bases, V lost 3 bases, and 7 bases had no gene match. The germline CDR1 and CDR2 sequences are SGDLS and YYNGEE. CDR3 length equals 16 residues. The CDR3 coding sequence is TGTGCCAGCAGCGCGGGAGGGACTAGCGGGGGCAACGAGCAGTACTTC. Encoded protein: CASSAGGTSGGNEQYF. The full variable domain, in which reference TRBV9 and TRBJ2-7 provide the parts outside the CDR3, is DSGVTQTPKHLITATGQRVTLRCSPRSGDLSVYWYQQSLDQGLQFLIQYYNGEERAKGNILERFSAQQFPDLHSELNLSSLELGDSALYFCASSAGGTSGGNEQYFGPGTRLTVT.